One sample yielded the 7 T cell receptor beta chains listed below, sequenced in a study of blood T cells in healthy people across ages. The use of a sample-barcoded 5' primer and a J-beta primer mix characterized a second PCR of about 6 to 11 cycles. TCRdb called the 5' RACE reads again in MiXCR, with one record for every CDR3 protein. The sample consists of almost 1 million distinct CDR3 sequences, 51% of them appearing once. Specimen: blood. The receptors originated from a woman aged 55-70 years in good health.

The genes are TRBV12-3 or TRBV12-4 and TRBJ2-7; 11 nucleotides agree with TRBD2. The trim removed 5 bases at V and 0 bases at J, leaving 6 bases unmatched. The CDR3 is made up of 16 amino acids. This CDR3 reads CASSIRTSGLSYEQYF. In DNA, the CDR3 is TGTGCCAGCAGTATAAGGACTAGCGGGCTCTCCTACGAGCAGTACTTC.

The chain is built from TRBV7-9 and TRBJ2-7; no definite D call. Per the germline V gene, CDR1 is SEHNR and CDR2 is FQNEAQ (reference sequence). Trimming removed 5 bases at V and 1 base at J, with 12 bases between. The length of the CDR3 is 14 residues. The CDR3 coding sequence is TGTGCCAGCAGCCTGGCGGTAGCTTCCTACGAGCAGTACTTC. Amino acid sequence: CASSLAVASYEQYF.

This clonotype came up a few times. The chain links TRBV20-1 to TRBJ2-5; 9 positions agree with TRBD2. This CDR3 is 13 amino acids long. V was clipped by 6 bases and J by 4 bases; unmatched bases: 6. Germline loops: CDR1 DFQATT, CDR2 SNEGSKA (reference sequence). The CDR3 nucleotides are TGCAGTGCACGAGCGGGAGGTTTAGAGACCCAGTACTTC. Its protein is CSARAGGLETQYF.

This clonotype has a handful of counts. The chain employs TRBV7-6 and TRBJ2-7, with D uncertain. The CDR3 extends over 15 amino acids. Germline V CDR1 and CDR2: SGHVS, FNYEAQ. Trimming removed 3 bases at V and 4 bases at J, with 16 bases between. DNA of the CDR3: TGTGCCAGCAGCTTGCGGACCCTAGGTGTGTACGAGCAGTACTTC. Translation gives CASSLRTLGVYEQYF.

The count of this clonotype is one. V is TRBV7-2 and J is TRBJ1-5; 7 positions agree with TRBD1. Trimming took 2 bases from V and 4 from J; bases not matched to a gene: 11. This CDR3 has 17 residues. Germline V gene sequence: CDR1 SGHTA, CDR2 FQGNSA. CDR3 protein: CASSLMYLTGPNQPQHF. As DNA, the CDR3 is TGTGCCAGCAGCTTAATGTACCTGACAGGGCCGAATCAGCCCCAGCATTTT.

This clonotype came up a few times. The V call is TRBV7-3, the J call TRBJ2-7; D uncertain. The germline gives CDR1 SGHTA, CDR2 FQGTGA. V was clipped by 4 bases and J by 0 bases, with 10 bases between them. This CDR3 has 14 residues. The CDR3 coding sequence is TGTGCCAGCAGCTCAGACCGGAACTCCTACGAGCAGTACTTC. Residues: CASSSDRNSYEQYF.

The chain employs TRBV7-2 and TRBJ1-6; D may be TRBD1 (6 bases). Deletions cut 7 bases from V and 7 bases from J, with 17 bases between. This CDR3 has 15 amino acids. The germline V gene encodes CDR1 SGHTA and CDR2 FQGNSA. CDR3 residues: CASTNPGQRNSPLHF. CDR3 bases: TGTGCCAGCACCAATCCGGGACAACGGAATTCACCCCTCCACTTT.